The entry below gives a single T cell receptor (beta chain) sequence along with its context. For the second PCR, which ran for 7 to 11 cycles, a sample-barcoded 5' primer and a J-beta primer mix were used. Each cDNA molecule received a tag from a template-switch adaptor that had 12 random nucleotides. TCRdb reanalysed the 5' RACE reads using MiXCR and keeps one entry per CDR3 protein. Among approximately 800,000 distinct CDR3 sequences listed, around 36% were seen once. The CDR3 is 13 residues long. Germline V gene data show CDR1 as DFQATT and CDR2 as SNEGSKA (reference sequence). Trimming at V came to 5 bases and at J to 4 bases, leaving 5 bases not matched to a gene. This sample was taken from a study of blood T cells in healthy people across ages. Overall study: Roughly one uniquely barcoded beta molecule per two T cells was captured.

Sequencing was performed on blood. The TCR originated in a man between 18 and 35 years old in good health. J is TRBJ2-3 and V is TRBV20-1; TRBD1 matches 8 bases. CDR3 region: CSAHRTGPDTQYF. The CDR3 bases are TGCAGTGCTCATCGGACAGGGCCAGATACGCAGTATTTT.